This TCR beta chain was identified during a study of cytomegalovirus exposure and HLA in healthy donors. This clone was recorded only once. Its antigen is not identified. The CDR3 is 16 amino acids. V was cut by 4 bases and J by 4 bases, with 18 bases left in between. Germline V CDR1 and CDR2: SGHDT, YYEEEE. This cohort consisted of healthy bone marrow donors. Findings and caveats of the study: Across all donors, roughly uniform sequencing depth was an assumption of the presence/absence analyses. Indistinguishability led to the exclusion of some V segments, TRBV6-2 and TRBV6-3 included. There were reportedly fewer N-insertions in an Asian-associated ancestry cluster than the approximately 670-donor mean, in a later analysis.

Use of 60 Vbeta and 13 Jbeta primers characterized the PCR. Libraries were prepared by immunoSEQ multiplex PCR; TCRdb keeps only in-frame clonotypes and omits some of them. The sample shows some 180,000 clones, more than 65% of them seen only once. The V call is TRBV5-6, the J call TRBJ2-1, with D possibly matching TRBD2 (6 bases). The source material was PBMCs. This clonotype originated in a woman younger than 45 in good health and CMV-seropositive. For the CDR3, the DNA is TGTGCCAGCAGCGTAAGCGAGACTAGGAATTACAATGAGCAGTTCTTC. It codes for CASSVSETRNYNEQFF.